What follows describes a single TCR beta chain. The antigen is unknown. This entry is derived from a study of T-cell memory formation after mild COVID-19. From the 5' RACE reads, TCRdb called clonotypes with MiXCR, one entry per CDR3 protein. The profile shows hundreds of thousands of distinct CDR3 sequences, about a fifth of them singletons. V lost 9 bases, J lost 0 bases, and 11 bases stayed unmatched. The CDR3 loop spans 16 amino acids. Germline CDR1 SGHRS, CDR2 YFSETQ. Broader study findings: Contracting CD4+ clones lay largely in CM and EM, with CD8+ ones residing in EMRA. Pre-infection memory contained some responding clones, which suggested that cross-reactive memory had joined.

The source material was PBMCs or a T cell subset sorted from them (not recorded which). The chain combines TRBV5-1 with TRBJ2-1; 8 bases agree with TRBD2. The clonotype was recovered from an adult woman who had mild COVID-19 (a few samples of this study predate the infection). Cell type and time point are not known. This CDR3 reads CATPFHGTSSYNEQFF. The CDR3 DNA sequence: TGCGCCACCCCATTCCACGGGACTAGCTCCTACAATGAGCAGTTCTTC.